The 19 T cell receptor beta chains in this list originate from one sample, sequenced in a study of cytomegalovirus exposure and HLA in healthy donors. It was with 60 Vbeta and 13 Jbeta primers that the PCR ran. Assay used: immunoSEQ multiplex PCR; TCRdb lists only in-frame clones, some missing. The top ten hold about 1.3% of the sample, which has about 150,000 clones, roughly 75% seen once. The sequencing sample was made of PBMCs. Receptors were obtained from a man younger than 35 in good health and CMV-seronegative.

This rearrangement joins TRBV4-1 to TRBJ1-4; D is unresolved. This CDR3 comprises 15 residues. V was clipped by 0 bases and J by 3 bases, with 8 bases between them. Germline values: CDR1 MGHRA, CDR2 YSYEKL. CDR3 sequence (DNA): TGCGCCAGCAGCCAAGAGGAGGGAGCTAATGAAAAACTGTTTTTT. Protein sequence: CASSQEEGANEKLFF.

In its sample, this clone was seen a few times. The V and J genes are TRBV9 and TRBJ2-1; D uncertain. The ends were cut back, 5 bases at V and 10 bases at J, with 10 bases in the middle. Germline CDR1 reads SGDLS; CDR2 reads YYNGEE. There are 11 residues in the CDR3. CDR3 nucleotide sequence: TGTGCCAGCAGTCGGTATTTGGAGCAGTTCTTC. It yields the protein CASSRYLEQFF.

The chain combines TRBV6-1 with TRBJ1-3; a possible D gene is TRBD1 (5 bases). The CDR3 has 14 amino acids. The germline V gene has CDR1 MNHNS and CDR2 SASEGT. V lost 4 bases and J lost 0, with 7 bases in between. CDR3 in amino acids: CASSADSSGNTIYF. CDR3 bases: TGTGCCAGCAGTGCCGACAGCTCTGGAAACACCATATATTTT.

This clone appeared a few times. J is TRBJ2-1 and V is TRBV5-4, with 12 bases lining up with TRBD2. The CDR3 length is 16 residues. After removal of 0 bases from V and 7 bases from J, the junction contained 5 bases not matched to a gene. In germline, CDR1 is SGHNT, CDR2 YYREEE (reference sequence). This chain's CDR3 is CASSLASSGRVNEQFF. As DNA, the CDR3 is TGTGCCAGCAGCTTGGCGTCTAGCGGGAGGGTTAATGAGCAGTTCTTC.

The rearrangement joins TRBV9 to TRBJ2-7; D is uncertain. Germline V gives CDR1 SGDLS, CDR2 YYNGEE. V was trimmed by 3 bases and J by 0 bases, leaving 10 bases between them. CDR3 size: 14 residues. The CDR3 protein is CASSAARSSYEQYF. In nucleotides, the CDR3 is TGTGCCAGCAGCGCCGCACGGAGCTCCTACGAGCAGTACTTC.

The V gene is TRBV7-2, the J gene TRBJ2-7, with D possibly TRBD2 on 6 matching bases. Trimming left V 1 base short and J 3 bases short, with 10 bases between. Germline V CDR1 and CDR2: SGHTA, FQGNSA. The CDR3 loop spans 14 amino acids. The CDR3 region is CASSLGGIDYEQYF. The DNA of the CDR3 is TGTGCCAGCAGCTTAGGCGGGATCGACTACGAGCAGTACTTC.

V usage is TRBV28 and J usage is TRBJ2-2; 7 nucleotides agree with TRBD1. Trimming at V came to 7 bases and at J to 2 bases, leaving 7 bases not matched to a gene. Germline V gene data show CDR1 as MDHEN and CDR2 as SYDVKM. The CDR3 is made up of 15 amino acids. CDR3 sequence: CASIRGTANTGELFF. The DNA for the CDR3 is TGTGCCAGCATAAGGGGGACAGCCAACACCGGGGAGCTGTTTTTT.

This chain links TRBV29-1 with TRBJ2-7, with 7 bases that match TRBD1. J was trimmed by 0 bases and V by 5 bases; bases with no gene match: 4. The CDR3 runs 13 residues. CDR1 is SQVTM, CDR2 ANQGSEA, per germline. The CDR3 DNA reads TGCAGCGTTCCCGGGACAGACTCCTACGAGCAGTACTTC. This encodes CSVPGTDSYEQYF.

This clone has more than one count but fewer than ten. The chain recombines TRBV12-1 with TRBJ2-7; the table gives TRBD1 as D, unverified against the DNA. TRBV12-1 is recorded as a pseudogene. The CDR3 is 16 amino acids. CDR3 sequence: CASSFDRTGSVYEQYF. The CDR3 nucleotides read TGTGCCAGCAGCTTTGACAGGACAGGGTCGGTCTACGAGCAGTACTTC.

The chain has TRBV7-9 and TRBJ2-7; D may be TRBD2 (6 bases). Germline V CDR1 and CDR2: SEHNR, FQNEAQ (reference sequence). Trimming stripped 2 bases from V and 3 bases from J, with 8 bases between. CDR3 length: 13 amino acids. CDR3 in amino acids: CASSLRGNYEQYF. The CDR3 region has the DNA TGTGCCAGCAGCTTACGGGGGAACTACGAGCAGTACTTC.

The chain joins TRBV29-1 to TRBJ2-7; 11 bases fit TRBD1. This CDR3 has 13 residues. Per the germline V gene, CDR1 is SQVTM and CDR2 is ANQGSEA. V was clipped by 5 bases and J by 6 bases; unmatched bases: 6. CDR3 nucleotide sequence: TGCAGCGTTCCGGGACAGGGGGTCACCGAGCAGTACTTC. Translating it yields CSVPGQGVTEQYF.

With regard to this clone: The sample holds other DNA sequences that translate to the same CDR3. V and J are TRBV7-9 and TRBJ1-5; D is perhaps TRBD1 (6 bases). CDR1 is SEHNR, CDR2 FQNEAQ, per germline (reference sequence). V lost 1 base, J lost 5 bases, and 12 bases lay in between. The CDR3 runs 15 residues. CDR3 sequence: CASSLDSRGDQPQHF. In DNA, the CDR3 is TGTGCCAGCAGCTTAGATTCCAGGGGTGATCAGCCCCAGCATTTT.

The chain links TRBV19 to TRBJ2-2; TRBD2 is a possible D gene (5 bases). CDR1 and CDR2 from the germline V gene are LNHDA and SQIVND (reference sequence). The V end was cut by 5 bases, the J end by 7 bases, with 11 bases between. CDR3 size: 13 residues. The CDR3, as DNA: TGTGCCAGTAGTGCTCGAGGAGGCGGGGAGCTGTTTTTT. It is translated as CASSARGGGELFF.

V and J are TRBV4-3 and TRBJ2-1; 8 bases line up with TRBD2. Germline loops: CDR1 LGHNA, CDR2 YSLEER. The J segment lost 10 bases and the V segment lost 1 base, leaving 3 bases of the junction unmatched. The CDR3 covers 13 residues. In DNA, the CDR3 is TGCGCCAGCAGCCAAGGACTAGCGAGGGAGCAGTTCTTC. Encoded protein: CASSQGLAREQFF.

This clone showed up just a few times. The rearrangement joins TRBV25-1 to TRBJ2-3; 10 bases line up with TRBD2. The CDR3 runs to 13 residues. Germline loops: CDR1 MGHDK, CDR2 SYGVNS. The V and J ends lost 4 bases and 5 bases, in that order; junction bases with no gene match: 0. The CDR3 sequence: CASSGLAGDTQYF. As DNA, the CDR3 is TGTGCCAGCAGTGGACTAGCGGGAGATACGCAGTATTTT. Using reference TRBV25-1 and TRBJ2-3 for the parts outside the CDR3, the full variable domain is EADIYQTPRYLVIGTGKKITLECSQTMGHDKMYWYQQDPGMELHLIHYSYGVNSTEKGDLSSESTVSRIRTEHFPLTLESARPSHTSQYLCASSGLAGDTQYFGPGTRLTVL.

The CDR3, as DNA: TGCGCCAGCAGCTTGGAATCGGGATGGGTCTCCTACGAGCAGTACTTC. Its protein is CASSLESGWVSYEQYF. This rearrangement joins TRBV5-1 to TRBJ2-7; weak D call: TRBD2 (5 bases). The V end was cut by 0 bases, the J end by 0 bases, with 13 bases between. CDR3 length: 16 amino acids. Germline values: CDR1 SGHRS, CDR2 YFSETQ. The full variable domain, completed using reference TRBV5-1 and TRBJ2-7, is KAGVTQTPRYLIKTRGQQVTLSCSPISGHRSVSWYQQTPGQGLQFLFEYFSETQRNKGNFPGRFSGRQFSNSRSEMNVSTLELGDSALYLCASSLESGWVSYEQYFGPGTRLTVT.

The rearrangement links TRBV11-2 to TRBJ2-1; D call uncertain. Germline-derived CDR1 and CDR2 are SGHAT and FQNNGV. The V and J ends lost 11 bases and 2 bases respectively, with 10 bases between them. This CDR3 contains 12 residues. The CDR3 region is CAGKSPYNEQFF. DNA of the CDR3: TGTGCCGGCAAGAGCCCCTACAATGAGCAGTTCTTC.

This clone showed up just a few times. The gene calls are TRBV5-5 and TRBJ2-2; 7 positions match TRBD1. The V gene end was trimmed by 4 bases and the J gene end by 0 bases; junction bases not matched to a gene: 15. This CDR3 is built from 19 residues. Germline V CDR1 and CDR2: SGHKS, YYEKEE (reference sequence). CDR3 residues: CASSNDRAVVDTNTGELFF. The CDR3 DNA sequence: TGTGCCAGCAGCAACGACAGGGCGGTCGTGGATACGAACACCGGGGAGCTGTTTTTT.

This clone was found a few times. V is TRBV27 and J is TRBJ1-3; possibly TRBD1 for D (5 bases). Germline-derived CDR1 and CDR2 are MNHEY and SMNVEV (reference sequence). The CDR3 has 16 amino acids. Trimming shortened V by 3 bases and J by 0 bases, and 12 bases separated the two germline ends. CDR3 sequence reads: CASSFRQPNSGNTIYF. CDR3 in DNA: TGTGCCAGCAGTTTTCGACAGCCGAACTCTGGAAACACCATATATTTT.